Below, 22 T cell receptor beta chains from the same sample are listed, as sequenced in a study of PD-L1 blockade in urothelial cancer. Time point noted: peripheral blood 6 weeks after treatment start. Assay used: immunoSEQ multiplex PCR; TCRdb lists only in-frame clones, some missing. The data contain roughly 100,000 clones, around four fifths of them singletons. The starting material was PBMCs, obtained around atezolizumab (anti-PD-L1) treatment. These receptors all stem from a man between 65 and 79 years old with urothelial cancer.

The rearrangement links TRBV5-1 to TRBJ1-2; D perhaps matches TRBD1 (6 bases). The CDR3 has 14 amino acids. The V end was cut by 4 bases, the J end by 1 base, with 11 bases between. CDR1 and CDR2 (germline): SGHRS, YFSETQ. CDR3 nucleotide sequence: TGCGCCAGCAGCCCCCTGGACAGTAACTATGGCTACACCTTC. As protein: CASSPLDSNYGYTF.

The rearrangement joins TRBV6-5 to TRBJ1-1, with D unclear. V gave up 0 bases and J gave up 1 base, with 9 bases separating them. Germline V gene data show CDR1 as MNHEY and CDR2 as SVGAGI. This CDR3 comprises 15 residues. CDR3 in amino acids: CASSYSTPQNTEAFF. The CDR3 nucleotides are TGTGCCAGCAGTTACTCGACACCCCAGAACACTGAAGCTTTCTTT.

The chain links TRBV2 to TRBJ1-4; tentatively, D is TRBD1 (6 bases). CDR3 length equals 13 residues. V was pared by 4 bases and J by 5 bases, with 8 bases between. Germline V CDR1 and CDR2: SNHLY, FYNNEI. The CDR3 DNA sequence: TGTGCCAGCAGTGGACAGGAAAATGAAAAACTGTTTTTT. Encoded protein: CASSGQENEKLFF.

The chain carries TRBV6-5 and TRBJ1-1, with D maybe TRBD1 (6 bases). Germline CDR1 and CDR2: MNHEY and SVGAGI. The CDR3 contains 15 residues. Trimming left V 6 bases short and J 5 bases short, with 19 bases between. The CDR3 sequence is CASSRGGRERTEAFF. CDR3 coding DNA: TGTGCCAGCAGCCGGGGGGGCAGGGAGAGGACTGAAGCTTTCTTT.

This chain links TRBV7-3 with TRBJ2-2, with 15 bases lining up with TRBD2. The CDR3 has 16 amino acids. Germline V gives CDR1 SGHTA, CDR2 FQGTGA. V gave up 3 bases and J gave up 6 bases; unmatched junction bases: 2. CDR3 amino acids: CASSFGLAGGPGELFF. DNA for the CDR3: TGTGCCAGCAGCTTCGGACTAGCGGGAGGGCCCGGGGAGCTGTTTTTT.

CDR3: CASSFGGARSTEAFF. In nucleotides, the CDR3 is TGTGCCAGCAGCTTCGGGGGGGCTAGGAGCACTGAAGCTTTCTTT. V is TRBV5-5 and J is TRBJ1-1; possibly TRBD1 for D (6 bases). The CDR3 has 15 residues. Trimming shortened V by 2 bases and J by 4 bases, and 15 bases separated the two germline ends. The germline CDR1 and CDR2 sequences are SGHKS and YYEKEE (reference sequence).

The chain combines TRBV5-4 with TRBJ1-2; D is possibly TRBD1 (6 bases). This CDR3 region has 13 residues. Trimming took off 2 bases at V and 14 bases at J, with 19 bases between the two ends. The germline V gene encodes CDR1 SGHNT and CDR2 YYREEE (reference sequence). CDR3: CASSFTGPGLWTF. The CDR3 nucleotides read TGTGCCAGCAGCTTTACAGGGCCAGGGCTGTGGACCTTC.

The chain has TRBV25-1 and TRBJ2-1, with 9 bases fitting TRBD2. The germline V gene has CDR1 MGHDK and CDR2 SYGVNS. Germline trimming cut 4 bases from V and 0 bases from J; bases unmatched to any gene: 7. The CDR3 contains 17 residues. The CDR3 spells CASSGLAGLSSYNEQFF. The CDR3 bases are TGTGCCAGCAGTGGGCTAGCGGGACTTAGCTCCTACAATGAGCAGTTCTTC.

This sequence joins TRBV5-5 and TRBJ2-5; 7 positions agree with TRBD1. CDR1 and CDR2 (germline): SGHKS, YYEKEE (reference sequence). V shed 2 bases, J shed 4 bases, and the junction held 5 bases outside the gene matches. The CDR3 has 14 residues. CDR3 bases: TGTGCCAGCAGCTTTGGGGGACAGAGAGAGACCCAGTACTTC. Translated, it gives CASSFGGQRETQYF.

The chain has TRBV19 and TRBJ1-4; 9 nucleotides agree with TRBD1. Germline CDR1 is LNHDA and CDR2 is SQIVND (reference sequence). The CDR3 covers 15 residues. With V trimmed by 3 bases and J by 3 bases, 2 bases remained unmatched. The CDR3 reads CASSIRQGANEKLFF. DNA of the CDR3: TGTGCCAGTAGTATCCGACAGGGGGCTAATGAAAAACTGTTTTTT.

V and J are TRBV5-4 and TRBJ2-7, with a weak D call TRBD1 (6 bases). Germline V lookup: CDR1 SGHNT, CDR2 YYREEE (reference sequence). V was trimmed by 1 base and J by 4 bases, leaving 9 bases between them. The CDR3 totals 13 residues. CDR3 nucleotides: TGTGCCAGCAGCTTGCGGGACAAATACGAGCAGTACTTC. Translation gives CASSLRDKYEQYF.

The chain recombines TRBV29-1 with TRBJ2-3; 9 bases align to TRBD1. V shed 7 bases and J 5 bases; nucleotides not matched to a gene: 4. The CDR3 covers 12 residues. Germline CDR1 reads SQVTM; CDR2 reads ANQGSEA. The CDR3 reads CSAGQGQDTQYF. The CDR3 DNA follows: TGCAGCGCGGGACAGGGACAAGATACGCAGTATTTT.

The gene calls are TRBV5-4 and TRBJ1-1, with D possibly TRBD1 on 6 matching bases. CDR1 and CDR2 from the germline V gene are SGHNT and YYREEE (reference sequence). Trimming cost V 4 bases and J 1 base, with 14 bases left between them. This CDR3 comprises 15 residues. The DNA for the CDR3 is TGTGCCAGCAGCCCTGCTGGACAGACGAACACTGAAGCTTTCTTT. As protein: CASSPAGQTNTEAFF.

The chain has TRBV9 and TRBJ2-1; TRBD2 aligns across 12 bases. The CDR3 contains 16 residues. V lost 4 bases to trimming and J lost 0 bases; unmatched junction nucleotides: 2. Germline loops: CDR1 SGDLS, CDR2 YYNGEE. The CDR3 nucleotides are TGTGCCAGCAGCCGGACTAGCGGGAACTCCTACAATGAGCAGTTCTTC. It translates to CASSRTSGNSYNEQFF.

This rearrangement joins TRBV19 to TRBJ2-7; no definite D call. The CDR3 length is 13 residues. V lost 6 bases and J lost 1, with 10 bases in between. CDR1 is LNHDA and CDR2 is SQIVND in the germline V gene (reference sequence). The CDR3 DNA reads TGTGCCAGTAGCCGAATAGCATCCTACGAGCAGTACTTC. Protein: CASSRIASYEQYF.

In this sample, this clone turned up a few times. V gene TRBV6-5 combines with J gene TRBJ1-6, with 9 bases lining up with TRBD1. The germline V gene has CDR1 MNHEY and CDR2 SVGAGI. The CDR3 totals 14 residues. The V and J ends lost 6 bases and 7 bases, in that order; junction bases with no gene match: 4. The CDR3 nucleotides are TGTGCCAGCAGAAGGACAGGGGAAAATTCACCCCTCCACTTT. It is translated as CASRRTGENSPLHF.

This chain joins TRBV10-3 and TRBJ2-3, with 9 positions matching TRBD2. Germline loops: CDR1 ENHRY, CDR2 SYGVKD. The CDR3 is 15 residues long. V lost 5 bases, J lost 4 bases, and 7 bases stayed unmatched. The CDR3 spells CAISPSGVGADTQYF. As DNA, the CDR3 is TGTGCCATCAGTCCTAGCGGGGTCGGAGCAGATACGCAGTATTTT.

The DNA for the CDR3 is TGCGCCAGCAGTGAGTCCCCCAGGGGTCGGTACGAGCAGTACTTC. Amino acid sequence: CASSESPRGRYEQYF. The V and J genes are TRBV10-2 and TRBJ2-7, with D possibly TRBD1 on 6 matching bases. Trimming pared 0 bases from V and 4 bases from J, leaving 13 bases between. This CDR3 comprises 15 residues. Germline lookup yields CDR1 WSHSY and CDR2 SAAADI.

J is TRBJ2-5 and V is TRBV6-6; 9 nucleotides line up with TRBD2. The V segment lost 7 bases and the J segment 3 bases; nucleotides outside the gene matches: 3. The CDR3 sequence is 13 residues long. Germline V lookup: CDR1 MNHNY, CDR2 SVGAGI (reference sequence). The CDR3 here is CASTEREEETQYF. CDR3 in DNA: TGTGCCAGCACGGAGCGGGAGGAAGAGACCCAGTACTTC.

The J gene is TRBJ2-5, the V gene TRBV9; 7 bases fit TRBD2. Germline V gene lookup returns CDR1 SGDLS and CDR2 YYNGEE. There are 15 residues in the CDR3. Trimming took 6 bases from V and 2 from J; bases not matched to a gene: 10. The CDR3 region is CASTLGAGRQETQYF. The CDR3 nucleotides read TGTGCCAGCACCCTGGGAGCGGGGAGACAAGAGACCCAGTACTTC.

The rearrangement joins TRBV30 to TRBJ1-2, with D unclear. Per the germline V gene, CDR1 is GTSNPN and CDR2 is SVGIG (reference sequence). The V end was cut by 3 bases, the J end by 1 base, with 6 bases between. The CDR3 covers 12 residues. DNA of the CDR3: TGTGCCTGGAGGACAAATAACTATGGCTACACCTTC. Translated, it gives CAWRTNNYGYTF.

The V call is TRBV6-4, the J call TRBJ1-1; 10 nucleotides line up with TRBD1. The CDR3 has 13 amino acids. V lost 4 bases and J lost 9; bases outside the gene matches: 5. CDR1 is MRHNA and CDR2 is SNTAGT in the germline V gene. CDR3 sequence (DNA): TGTGCCAGCAGTGGGATGACAGGGGGCCAAGCTTTCTTT. Residues: CASSGMTGGQAFF.